One sample yielded the 18 T cell receptor beta chains listed below, sequenced in a study of shared clonotypes between healthy human individuals. Profiled with immunoSEQ multiplex PCR; TCRdb holds only in-frame clones, not every one. The repertoire holds some 600,000 clones, with roughly 96% as singletons. The naive CD8 fraction comprised CD45RO-negative cells positively selected for CCR7 and excluded terminally differentiated effector memory CD45RA+ cells. Sequencing input: naive CD8+ T cells sorted from blood. All receptors derive from a woman aged 25 to 45 in good health.

The rearrangement joins TRBV7-6 to TRBJ1-1; TRBD1 matches 10 bases. The germline V gene has CDR1 SGHVS and CDR2 FNYEAQ. With V trimmed by 5 bases and J by 3 bases, 15 bases remained unmatched. The CDR3 has 18 residues. CDR3 sequence (DNA): TGTGCCAGCAGCGGAGGTCGGACAGGGGGGTTTCTTGACACTGAAGCTTTCTTT. It specifies CASSGGRTGGFLDTEAFF. Drawing the rest from reference TRBV7-6 and TRBJ1-1, the complete variable domain is GAGVSQSPRYKVTKRGQDVALRCDPISGHVSLYWYRQALGQGPEFLTYFNYEAQQDKSGLPNDRFSAERPEGSISTLTIQRTEQRDSAMYRCASSGGRTGGFLDTEAFFGQGTRLTVV.

The V and J genes are TRBV5-4 and TRBJ2-7; 7 bases match TRBD1. V was pared by 3 bases and J by 3 bases, with 3 bases of the junction left unmatched. CDR3 size: 13 residues. Germline CDR1 SGHNT, CDR2 YYREEE (reference sequence). CDR3 loop: CASSSRQGYEQYF. CDR3 DNA: TGTGCCAGCAGCTCTAGACAGGGCTACGAGCAGTACTTC. Supplemented by reference TRBV5-4 and TRBJ2-7, the full variable domain reads ETGVTQSPTHLIKTRGQQVTLRCSSQSGHNTVSWYQQALGQGPQFIFQYYREEENGRGNFPPRFSGLQFPNYSSELNVNALELDDSALYLCASSSRQGYEQYFGPGTRLTVT.

This rearrangement joins TRBV11-3 to TRBJ2-2, with D possibly TRBD2 on 6 matching bases. The CDR3 extends over 17 amino acids. V lost 5 bases to trimming and J lost 6 bases, with 22 bases between them. Germline-derived CDR1 and CDR2 are SGHNT and YENEEA. The CDR3 loop reads CASSTPGAGISSGELFF. The CDR3 DNA reads as TGTGCCAGCAGCACTCCCGGGGCGGGGATTTCTTCCGGGGAGCTGTTTTTT.

The chain couples TRBV4-1 to TRBJ2-7, with 11 bases that match TRBD2. This CDR3 comprises 16 residues. The trim removed 1 base at V and 4 bases at J, leaving 6 bases unmatched. Germline V CDR1 and CDR2: MGHRA, YSYEKL. The CDR3 protein is CASSQGLSGREYEQYF. The CDR3 coding sequence is TGCGCCAGCAGCCAAGGGCTTAGCGGGAGGGAATACGAGCAGTACTTC.

This clone occurred once. The V gene is TRBV7-8, the J gene TRBJ2-7, with D maybe TRBD1 (5 bases). V was clipped by 3 bases and J by 4 bases, with 10 bases between them. The CDR3 has 13 amino acids. Germline V gene sequence: CDR1 SGHVS, CDR2 FQNEAQ. The CDR3 loop reads CASSFDSKYEQYF. The CDR3 bases are TGTGCCAGCAGCTTCGACAGCAAATACGAGCAGTACTTC.

Comments on this clone: Other DNA sequences in this sample translate to the same CDR3. The CDR3 bases are TGTGCCAGCAGTTTCGGCAGGTCCTACGAGCAGTACTTC. Translated: CASSFGRSYEQYF. This chain joins TRBV28 and TRBJ2-7; D is unclear. V was trimmed by 3 bases and J by 1 base, leaving 7 bases between them. The CDR3 runs 13 residues. In germline, CDR1 is MDHEN, CDR2 SYDVKM.

To note about this clone: Different DNA sequences within this sample yield the same CDR3. This sequence joins TRBV19 and TRBJ1-1, with TRBD1 identical over 9 bases. V was pared by 7 bases and J by 1 base, with 4 bases of the junction left unmatched. Germline CDR1 LNHDA, CDR2 SQIVND (reference sequence). This CDR3 region has 14 residues. CDR3 coding DNA: TGTGCCAGTACCCTGGGACAGGGGAACACTGAAGCTTTCTTT. Its translation is CASTLGQGNTEAFF.

V and J are TRBV5-1 and TRBJ2-2; 10 bases are shared with TRBD1. Germline lookup yields CDR1 SGHRS and CDR2 YFSETQ. J gave up 4 bases and V 4 bases, and 10 bases lay outside the gene matches. This CDR3 has 17 amino acids. This CDR3 is CASSPVGRTGGTGELFF. CDR3 nucleotide sequence: TGCGCCAGCAGCCCGGTGGGTAGGACAGGGGGCACCGGGGAGCTGTTTTTT.

This chain links TRBV27 with TRBJ2-5, with no clear D. This CDR3 spans 11 amino acids. Trimming stripped 4 bases from V and 11 bases from J, with 11 bases between. CDR1 and CDR2 (germline): MNHEY, SMNVEV (reference sequence). CDR3 loop: CASSYLGEQYF. CDR3 nucleotide sequence: TGTGCCAGCAGTTACCTAGGAGAGCAGTACTTC.

The J gene is TRBJ2-7, the V gene TRBV13; TRBD2 might be the D (6 bases). Germline V lookup: CDR1 PRHDT, CDR2 FYEKMQ (reference sequence). The CDR3 has 15 residues. V lost 1 base and J lost 0, with 10 bases in between. The CDR3 loop is CASSLAGSHSYEQYF. CDR3 nucleotides: TGTGCCAGCAGCTTAGCCGGGAGTCACTCCTACGAGCAGTACTTC.

In regard to this clone: Within the sample, other DNA sequences also encode this same CDR3. The J gene is TRBJ2-7, the V gene TRBV2; 10 bases map to TRBD2. Germline lookup yields CDR1 SNHLY and CDR2 FYNNEI. V dropped 1 base and J dropped 2; count of bases not matched to a gene: 2. The CDR3 extends over 15 amino acids. The CDR3 DNA follows: TGTGCCAGCAGTGAAGGCACTAGCGGGACCTACGAGCAGTACTTC. Translated, it gives CASSEGTSGTYEQYF.

This chain uses TRBV19 with TRBJ2-1; no clear D. Germline V CDR1 and CDR2: LNHDA, SQIVND (reference sequence). V was shortened by 8 bases and J by 1 base, with 9 bases between the two germline ends. The CDR3 runs to 13 residues. The CDR3 DNA is TGTGCCAGTTCCCTTGGATCCTACAATGAGCAGTTCTTC. This sequence encodes CASSLGSYNEQFF.

The chain links TRBV7-3 to TRBJ2-1; possible D gene TRBD1, 5 bases. Germline CDR1 SGHTA, CDR2 FQGTGA. V was clipped by 6 bases and J by 0 bases, with 12 bases between them. The CDR3 totals 15 residues. For the CDR3, the DNA is TGTGCCAGCAGACCAGACAGTATCTCCTACAATGAGCAGTTCTTC. This translates into CASRPDSISYNEQFF.

The chain carries TRBV29-1 and TRBJ1-2, with 7 bases identical to TRBD1. The CDR3 contains 15 residues. J lost 4 bases, V lost 5 bases, and 13 bases had no gene match. CDR1 is SQVTM and CDR2 is ANQGSEA in the germline V gene. The CDR3 DNA is TGCAGCGTTAGGTCGAATACAGGGGCTGGCTATGGCTACACCTTC. The encoded protein is CSVRSNTGAGYGYTF.

The V and J genes are TRBV15 and TRBJ1-4, with 7 bases lining up with TRBD1. This CDR3 comprises 16 residues. Germline V gene data show CDR1 as LNHNV and CDR2 as YYDKDF (reference sequence). V lost 3 bases to trimming and J lost 5 bases; unmatched junction nucleotides: 9. In DNA, the CDR3 is TGTGCCACCAGCAGCGGGGCACAGGGGACCAATGAAAAACTGTTTTTT. Residues: CATSSGAQGTNEKLFF. The complete variable domain, with remaining parts taken from reference TRBV15 and TRBJ1-4, reads DAMVIQNPRYQVTQFGKPVTLSCSQTLNHNVMYWYQQKSSQAPKLLFHYYDKDFNNEADTPDNFQSRRPNTSFCFLDIRSPGLGDTAMYLCATSSGAQGTNEKLFFGSGTQLSVL.

This chain connects TRBV11-2 to TRBJ2-7; D is perhaps TRBD1 or TRBD2 (5 bases each). CDR1 and CDR2 (germline): SGHAT, FQNNGV. The CDR3 consists of 14 residues. Trimming stripped 1 base from V and 2 bases from J, with 9 bases between. CDR3 nucleotides: TGTGCCAGCAGCTTAGGTTTGGGGGCCTACGAGCAGTACTTC. Translated: CASSLGLGAYEQYF.

The chain combines TRBV28 with TRBJ2-7, with D possibly TRBD2 on 6 matching bases. CDR1 is MDHEN, CDR2 SYDVKM, per germline. Trimming took 2 bases from V and 7 from J, leaving 18 bases between them. The CDR3 totals 15 residues. CDR3 loop: CASSLAKGGPLEQYF. CDR3 in DNA: TGTGCCAGCAGTTTAGCCAAGGGAGGACCCTTAGAGCAGTACTTC.

The J gene is TRBJ1-1, the V gene TRBV5-1; D is undetermined. The length of the CDR3 is 18 residues. Germline assignment: CDR1 SGHRS and CDR2 YFSETQ. Trimming removed 2 bases at V and 5 bases at J, with 25 bases between. The CDR3 region is CASSLLPREWEEGTEAFF. CDR3 DNA: TGCGCCAGCAGCTTACTCCCAAGAGAGTGGGAGGAAGGGACTGAAGCTTTCTTT.